The rows below give T cell receptor beta chains drawn from one sample of a study of technical replicates of blood from a handful of donors. Produced via immunoSEQ multiplex PCR; TCRdb's table is partial and in-frame only. The data show roughly 61,000 clones, roughly 97% seen once. The sequenced sample consisted of T cells isolated from PBMCs. All receptors come from a human donor in good health. The CDR3 runs from the conserved cysteine through the conserved F or W. Each record gives: D gene, J gene, V gene, clone size, CDR3 protein, CDR3 DNA. D genes are given only for firm matches. Expanded clones are given a class, and other clones once, few, many or no size at all.

D gene: TRBD2
J gene: TRBJ2-3
V gene: TRBV6-6
clone size: NA
CDR3 protein: CASSLAGGDLDTQYF
CDR3 DNA: TGTGCCAGCAGTCTAGCGGGGGGGGATCTAGATACGCAGTATTTT

D gene: TRBD1
J gene: TRBJ1-4
V gene: TRBV5-1
clone size: NA
CDR3 protein: CASSLGGTDLNEKLFF
CDR3 DNA: TGCGCCAGCAGCTTGGGGGGGACAGACCTTAATGAAAAACTGTTTTTT

D gene: TRBD2
J gene: TRBJ2-1
V gene: TRBV28
clone size: NA
CDR3 protein: CASTATGLAGYNEQFF
CDR3 DNA: TGTGCCAGCACCGCCACGGGACTAGCGGGTTACAATGAGCAGTTCTTC

D gene: NA
J gene: TRBJ1-2
V gene: TRBV6-1
clone size: NA
CDR3 protein: CASSEEPGVYYGYTF
CDR3 DNA: TGTGCCAGCAGTGAAGAGCCAGGGGTATACTATGGCTACACCTTC

D gene: NA
J gene: TRBJ1-1
V gene: TRBV5-1
clone size: NA
CDR3 protein: CASSYNGQLNTEAFF
CDR3 DNA: TGCGCCAGCAGCTATAATGGACAGTTGAACACTGAAGCTTTCTTT

D gene: NA
J gene: TRBJ2-2
V gene: TRBV28
clone size: NA
CDR3 protein: CASRTRRTGELFF
CDR3 DNA: TGTGCCAGCAGGACTAGACGCACCGGGGAGCTGTTTTTT

D gene: TRBD1
J gene: TRBJ2-7
V gene: TRBV28
clone size: NA
CDR3 protein: CASSLGQGFYEQYF
CDR3 DNA: TGTGCCAGCAGCTTAGGACAGGGCTTTTACGAGCAGTACTTC

D gene: NA
J gene: TRBJ2-1
V gene: TRBV6-5
clone size: NA
CDR3 protein: CASSHGVSDEQFF
CDR3 DNA: TGTGCCAGCAGCCACGGGGTGTCCGATGAGCAGTTCTTC

D gene: NA
J gene: TRBJ1-2
V gene: TRBV2
clone size: NA
CDR3 protein: CASSERPIIF
CDR3 DNA: TGTGCCAGCAGTGAGAGGCCTATTATCTTC

D gene: NA
J gene: TRBJ2-7
V gene: TRBV7-9
clone size: NA
CDR3 protein: CASSTTFGWSSGEQYF
CDR3 DNA: TGTGCCAGCAGCACAACTTTCGGGTGGTCATCGGGCGAGCAGTACTTC

D gene: TRBD2
J gene: TRBJ2-5
V gene: TRBV6-5
clone size: NA
CDR3 protein: CASNPGGRETQYF
CDR3 DNA: TGTGCCAGCAATCCGGGGGGGAGAGAGACCCAGTACTTC

D gene: NA
J gene: TRBJ2-3
V gene: TRBV9
clone size: NA
CDR3 protein: CASSIGLAPDTQYF
CDR3 DNA: TGTGCCAGCAGCATTGGGCTAGCGCCAGATACGCAGTATTTT

D gene: NA
J gene: TRBJ2-2
V gene: TRBV2
clone size: NA
CDR3 protein: CASSAGAAGNTGELFF
CDR3 DNA: TGTGCCAGCAGCGCAGGGGCTGCGGGGAACACCGGGGAGCTGTTTTTT

D gene: TRBD2
J gene: TRBJ2-1
V gene: TRBV6-1
clone size: NA
CDR3 protein: CASSEGSGSDYNEQFF
CDR3 DNA: TGTGCCAGCAGTGAGGGTAGCGGGAGCGATTACAATGAGCAGTTCTTC

D gene: NA
J gene: TRBJ2-2
V gene: TRBV7-9
clone size: NA
CDR3 protein: CASSSSYPQAGELFF
CDR3 DNA: TGTGCCAGCAGCTCCTCCTACCCCCAAGCCGGGGAGCTGTTTTTT

D gene: TRBD1
J gene: TRBJ1-2
V gene: TRBV6-1
clone size: NA
CDR3 protein: CASIDGQGSYYGYTF
CDR3 DNA: TGTGCCAGCATTGATGGACAGGGGAGTTACTATGGCTACACCTTC

D gene: TRBD2
J gene: TRBJ2-3
V gene: TRBV29-1
clone size: NA
CDR3 protein: CSVEPDSLAGDIDTQYF
CDR3 DNA: TGCAGCGTTGAACCGGACAGCCTAGCGGGGGATATAGATACGCAGTATTTT

D gene: NA
J gene: TRBJ1-2
V gene: TRBV15
clone size: few
CDR3 protein: CATSYYPSHLGGYGYTF
CDR3 DNA: TGTGCCACCAGCTATTACCCGTCCCACTTGGGAGGCTATGGCTACACCTTC

D gene: NA
J gene: TRBJ2-2
V gene: TRBV2
clone size: NA
CDR3 protein: CASSEGAVLVGELFF
CDR3 DNA: TGTGCCAGCAGTGAGGGAGCCGTCCTGGTCGGGGAGCTGTTTTTT

D gene: NA
J gene: TRBJ2-3
V gene: TRBV6-5
clone size: NA
CDR3 protein: CASSRNPRPQDTQYF
CDR3 DNA: TGTGCCAGCAGTAGAAACCCTAGGCCACAAGATACGCAGTATTTT

D gene: NA
J gene: TRBJ1-5
V gene: TRBV5-6
clone size: NA
CDR3 protein: CASSYRVNQPQHF
CDR3 DNA: TGTGCCAGCAGCTACAGGGTTAATCAGCCCCAGCATTTT

D gene: NA
J gene: TRBJ2-1
V gene: TRBV11-3
clone size: NA
CDR3 protein: CASSLGVRLYNEQFF
CDR3 DNA: TGTGCCAGCAGCTTAGGCGTCAGGCTCTACAATGAGCAGTTCTTC

D gene: TRBD1
J gene: TRBJ1-2
V gene: TRBV6-6
clone size: NA
CDR3 protein: CASSLGTGRGYTF
CDR3 DNA: TGTGCCAGCAGTTTGGGGACAGGGCGGGGCTACACCTTC

D gene: TRBD1
J gene: TRBJ2-7
V gene: TRBV29-1
clone size: NA
CDR3 protein: CSVKTGVSYEQYF
CDR3 DNA: TGCAGCGTTAAGACAGGGGTATCCTACGAGCAGTACTTC

D gene: NA
J gene: TRBJ2-2
V gene: TRBV4-2
clone size: NA
CDR3 protein: CASSLRRTNTGELFF
CDR3 DNA: TGTGCCAGCAGCTTACGAAGAACTAACACCGGGGAGCTGTTTTTT

D gene: NA
J gene: TRBJ2-7
V gene: TRBV7-9
clone size: NA
CDR3 protein: CASTWGLWGEQYF
CDR3 DNA: TGTGCCAGCACATGGGGGCTTTGGGGCGAGCAGTACTTC

D gene: NA
J gene: TRBJ2-1
V gene: TRBV5-1
clone size: NA
CDR3 protein: CASSWAGAIISYNEQFF
CDR3 DNA: TGCGCCAGCAGCTGGGCGGGGGCGATAATCTCCTACAATGAGCAGTTCTTC

D gene: TRBD2
J gene: TRBJ2-5
V gene: TRBV7-3
clone size: NA
CDR3 protein: CASSLTSGYPSSETQYF
CDR3 DNA: TGTGCCAGCAGCTTGACTAGCGGGTATCCTTCAAGCGAGACCCAGTACTTC

D gene: NA
J gene: TRBJ1-5
V gene: TRBV2
clone size: NA
CDR3 protein: CASWGEDQPQHF
CDR3 DNA: TGTGCCAGCTGGGGGGAGGATCAGCCCCAGCATTTT

D gene: NA
J gene: TRBJ2-7
V gene: TRBV6-1
clone size: NA
CDR3 protein: CASSGRDGSYEQYF
CDR3 DNA: TGTGCCAGCAGTGGGAGGGACGGCTCCTACGAGCAGTACTTC

D gene: TRBD1
J gene: TRBJ2-7
V gene: TRBV13
clone size: NA
CDR3 protein: CASSFGDRDFYEQYF
CDR3 DNA: TGTGCCAGCAGCTTTGGGGACAGGGACTTCTACGAGCAGTACTTC

D gene: NA
J gene: TRBJ2-3
V gene: TRBV5-4
clone size: NA
CDR3 protein: CASSLITDTQYF
CDR3 DNA: TGTGCCAGCAGCTTGATAACAGATACGCAGTATTTT

D gene: TRBD2
J gene: TRBJ2-1
V gene: TRBV29-1
clone size: once
CDR3 protein: CSAWGGSYNEQFF
CDR3 DNA: TGCAGCGCCTGGGGGGGCTCCTACAATGAGCAGTTCTTC

D gene: NA
J gene: TRBJ1-2
V gene: TRBV2
clone size: NA
CDR3 protein: CASSSGQTYGYTF
CDR3 DNA: TGTGCCAGCAGCTCCGGACAGACCTATGGCTACACCTTC

D gene: TRBD1
J gene: TRBJ2-5
V gene: TRBV7-9
clone size: NA
CDR3 protein: CASSQTGVTQETQYF
CDR3 DNA: TGTGCCAGCAGCCAGACAGGGGTCACCCAAGAGACCCAGTACTTC

D gene: NA
J gene: TRBJ2-7
V gene: TRBV18
clone size: NA
CDR3 protein: CASSPLQNYEQYF
CDR3 DNA: TGTGCCAGCTCACCACTGCAGAACTACGAGCAGTACTTC

D gene: NA
J gene: TRBJ2-2
V gene: TRBV5-6
clone size: NA
CDR3 protein: CASSLGGFGTGELFF
CDR3 DNA: TGTGCCAGCAGTCTGGGAGGATTTGGCACCGGGGAGCTGTTTTTT

D gene: TRBD2
J gene: TRBJ2-7
V gene: TRBV5-1
clone size: NA
CDR3 protein: CASRLAGSYEQYF
CDR3 DNA: TGCGCCAGCAGGCTAGCGGGGTCCTACGAGCAGTACTTC

D gene: TRBD2
J gene: TRBJ2-1
V gene: TRBV5-1
clone size: NA
CDR3 protein: CASSLRTSEDNEQFF
CDR3 DNA: TGCGCCAGCAGCTTAAGGACTAGCGAGGACAATGAGCAGTTCTTC

D gene: NA
J gene: TRBJ1-4
V gene: TRBV2
clone size: NA
CDR3 protein: CASSGANEKLFF
CDR3 DNA: TGTGCCAGCAGTGGGGCGAATGAAAAACTGTTTTTT

D gene: NA
J gene: TRBJ2-7
V gene: TRBV28
clone size: NA
CDR3 protein: CASSSIGGRERYEQYF
CDR3 DNA: TGTGCCAGCAGTTCCATAGGGGGGCGGGAGAGGTACGAGCAGTACTTC

D gene: TRBD1
J gene: TRBJ1-2
V gene: TRBV5-4
clone size: NA
CDR3 protein: CASGSWAGGYGYTF
CDR3 DNA: TGTGCCAGCGGTTCTTGGGCAGGGGGCTATGGCTACACCTTC

D gene: TRBD1
J gene: TRBJ2-5
V gene: TRBV4-2
clone size: NA
CDR3 protein: CASSQAGQGARGWGETQYF
CDR3 DNA: TGTGCCAGCAGCCAAGCGGGACAGGGGGCCCGCGGATGGGGAGAGACCCAGTACTTC

D gene: TRBD1
J gene: TRBJ2-2
V gene: TRBV7-9
clone size: once
CDR3 protein: CASSLIPGQGDRGELFF
CDR3 DNA: TGTGCCAGCAGCTTAATCCCGGGACAGGGCGATCGGGGGGAGCTGTTTTTT

D gene: TRBD1
J gene: TRBJ2-1
V gene: TRBV2
clone size: NA
CDR3 protein: CASGRTGEQNEQFF
CDR3 DNA: TGTGCCAGCGGACGGACAGGGGAGCAAAATGAGCAGTTCTTC

D gene: TRBD1
J gene: TRBJ1-2
V gene: TRBV2
clone size: NA
CDR3 protein: CASRLYRGPDYGYTF
CDR3 DNA: TGTGCCAGCAGACTCTACAGGGGGCCGGACTATGGCTACACCTTC

D gene: NA
J gene: TRBJ1-5
V gene: TRBV5-6
clone size: NA
CDR3 protein: CASSSRTGNRGNQPQHF
CDR3 DNA: TGTGCCAGCAGCTCCCGCACAGGGAATAGGGGCAATCAGCCCCAGCATTTT

D gene: TRBD2
J gene: TRBJ2-3
V gene: TRBV7-9
clone size: NA
CDR3 protein: CASSPLAGESKNTQYF
CDR3 DNA: TGTGCCAGCAGCCCCCTAGCGGGAGAGTCTAAGAATACGCAGTATTTT

D gene: NA
J gene: TRBJ2-7
V gene: TRBV6-5
clone size: NA
CDR3 protein: CASSKTGSYSYEQYF
CDR3 DNA: TGTGCCAGCAGTAAAACAGGGTCCTACTCCTACGAGCAGTACTTC

D gene: NA
J gene: TRBJ2-5
V gene: TRBV30
clone size: once
CDR3 protein: CAWSVGDAQYF
CDR3 DNA: TGTGCCTGGAGTGTAGGGGATGCCCAGTACTTC

D gene: NA
J gene: TRBJ2-7
V gene: TRBV5-6
clone size: NA
CDR3 protein: CASSLRSLDYTYEQYF
CDR3 DNA: TGTGCCAGCAGCTTGCGGTCTCTGGACTACACCTACGAGCAGTACTTC

D gene: NA
J gene: TRBJ1-6
V gene: TRBV11-1
clone size: NA
CDR3 protein: CASSRYRAATNSPLHF
CDR3 DNA: TGTGCCAGCAGCCGATACAGGGCCGCAACAAATTCACCCCTCCACTTT

D gene: TRBD1
J gene: TRBJ1-1
V gene: TRBV2
clone size: NA
CDR3 protein: CASNLLGTGNTEAFF
CDR3 DNA: TGTGCCAGCAACCTCTTAGGGACAGGAAACACTGAAGCTTTCTTT

D gene: TRBD2
J gene: TRBJ2-5
V gene: TRBV29-1
clone size: NA
CDR3 protein: CSVPTSGRKTQYF
CDR3 DNA: TGCAGCGTTCCGACTAGCGGGAGAAAGACCCAGTACTTC

D gene: NA
J gene: TRBJ2-3
V gene: TRBV7-3
clone size: NA
CDR3 protein: CASSPKTSSDTQYF
CDR3 DNA: TGTGCCAGCAGCCCCAAGACTAGTTCAGATACGCAGTATTTT

D gene: TRBD2
J gene: TRBJ2-7
V gene: TRBV5-1
clone size: NA
CDR3 protein: CASSLTSVSYEQYF
CDR3 DNA: TGCGCCAGCAGCTTGACTAGCGTCTCCTACGAGCAGTACTTC

D gene: TRBD2
J gene: TRBJ2-1
V gene: TRBV11-2
clone size: NA
CDR3 protein: CASHSGTSGENEQFF
CDR3 DNA: TGTGCCAGTCATTCCGGGACTAGCGGAGAGAATGAGCAGTTCTTC

D gene: TRBD1
J gene: TRBJ2-7
V gene: TRBV7-9
clone size: NA
CDR3 protein: CASSLLPQGASYEQYF
CDR3 DNA: TGTGCCAGCAGCTTACTTCCACAGGGGGCCTCCTACGAGCAGTACTTC

D gene: TRBD1
J gene: TRBJ2-2
V gene: TRBV28
clone size: NA
CDR3 protein: CASRGGQGSGELFF
CDR3 DNA: TGTGCCAGCAGAGGGGGACAGGGCAGCGGGGAGCTGTTTTTT